This is a list of T cell receptor beta chains from one sample in a study of CD8+ T cells in alopecia areata. The table came from immunoSEQ multiplex PCR; TCRdb's copy has only in-frame clones and leaves some out. Of 170,000 or so clones in the sample, roughly 50% were seen once. The starting material was CD8+ T cells sorted from blood, obtained at week 24, from a patient treated with tofacitinib. The source of these receptors is a human donor with alopecia areata. Both conserved end residues are part of each CDR3. The order of the fields is J gene, clone size, V gene, D gene, CDR3 protein, CDR3 DNA. A D gene is named only where the DNA matches it firmly. Some rows mark clone size as missing; the rest say once, few, many or name a class of expanded clone.

J gene: TRBJ1-1; clone size: -; V gene: TRBV11-1; D gene: TRBD1; CDR3 protein: CASSLTPRQGGTEAFF; CDR3 DNA: TGTGCCAGCAGCCTCACCCCCCGACAGGGAGGCACTGAAGCTTTCTTT
J gene: TRBJ1-2; clone size: -; V gene: TRBV6-5; D gene: TRBD1; CDR3 protein: CASSSPGQGVYGYTF; CDR3 DNA: TGTGCCAGCAGTTCGCCGGGACAGGGGGTCTATGGCTACACCTTC
J gene: TRBJ2-3; clone size: -; V gene: TRBV30; D gene: -; CDR3 protein: CAWSVTETQYF; CDR3 DNA: TGTGCCTGGAGTGTGACAGAAACGCAGTATTTT
J gene: TRBJ1-6; clone size: -; V gene: TRBV27; D gene: TRBD1; CDR3 protein: CASRTDRGLNSPLHF; CDR3 DNA: TGTGCCAGCAGAACGGACAGGGGGCTTAATTCACCCCTCCACTTT
J gene: TRBJ1-6; clone size: -; V gene: TRBV7-9; D gene: -; CDR3 protein: CASSWGTDDNSPLHF; CDR3 DNA: TGTGCCAGCAGCTGGGGGACGGACGATAATTCACCCCTCCACTTT
J gene: TRBJ1-2; clone size: -; V gene: TRBV7-9; D gene: -; CDR3 protein: CASSPQDSYGYTF; CDR3 DNA: TGTGCCAGCAGCCCACAGGACTCCTATGGCTACACCTTC
J gene: TRBJ1-2; clone size: -; V gene: TRBV7-8; D gene: TRBD1; CDR3 protein: CASSLGQGSGYTF; CDR3 DNA: TGTGCCAGCAGCTTGGGACAGGGAAGTGGCTACACCTTC
J gene: TRBJ2-7; clone size: -; V gene: TRBV29-1; D gene: TRBD1; CDR3 protein: CSVEQGTSYEQYF; CDR3 DNA: TGCAGCGTCGAACAGGGGACCTCCTACGAGCAGTACTTC
J gene: TRBJ1-6; clone size: once; V gene: TRBV4-3; D gene: -; CDR3 protein: CASSQGTGASPLHF; CDR3 DNA: TGCGCCAGCAGCCAGGGGACCGGGGCTTCACCCCTCCACTTT
J gene: TRBJ1-1; clone size: -; V gene: TRBV13; D gene: -; CDR3 protein: CASSLAGPNTEAFF; CDR3 DNA: TGTGCCAGCAGCTTAGCCGGGCCGAACACTGAAGCTTTCTTT
J gene: TRBJ1-1; clone size: -; V gene: TRBV6-5; D gene: TRBD1; CDR3 protein: CASSTTGGLEAFF; CDR3 DNA: TGTGCCAGCAGTACGACAGGGGGGCTGGAAGCTTTCTTT
J gene: TRBJ2-1; clone size: -; V gene: TRBV11-2; D gene: TRBD2; CDR3 protein: CASSFGWGGGTYNEQFF; CDR3 DNA: TGTGCCAGCAGCTTCGGGTGGGGCGGGGGAACCTACAATGAGCAGTTCTTC
J gene: TRBJ1-5; clone size: -; V gene: TRBV7-8; D gene: -; CDR3 protein: CASSLSSNQPQHF; CDR3 DNA: TGTGCCAGCAGCTTGTCTAGCAATCAGCCCCAGCATTTT
J gene: TRBJ1-1; clone size: -; V gene: TRBV30; D gene: -; CDR3 protein: CAWGNTEAFF; CDR3 DNA: TGTGCCTGGGGCAACACTGAAGCTTTCTTT
J gene: TRBJ2-7; clone size: -; V gene: TRBV30; D gene: -; CDR3 protein: CAGGTATYEQYF; CDR3 DNA: TGTGCCGGGGGGACGGCCACCTACGAGCAGTACTTC
J gene: TRBJ2-5; clone size: -; V gene: TRBV2; D gene: -; CDR3 protein: CASSEGAAPRETQYF; CDR3 DNA: TGTGCCAGCAGTGAAGGGGCAGCGCCCCGGGAGACCCAGTACTTC
J gene: TRBJ2-3; clone size: -; V gene: TRBV27; D gene: TRBD2; CDR3 protein: CASSRGSSGGRTDTQYF; CDR3 DNA: TGTGCCAGCAGTCGGGGATCTAGCGGGGGGCGCACAGATACGCAGTATTTT
J gene: TRBJ2-7; clone size: -; V gene: TRBV4-3; D gene: -; CDR3 protein: CASSQDSGFSEQYF; CDR3 DNA: TGCGCCAGCAGCCAAGATAGTGGATTTAGCGAGCAGTACTTC
J gene: TRBJ1-2; clone size: -; V gene: TRBV30; D gene: TRBD1; CDR3 protein: CAWSGGTGDGYTF; CDR3 DNA: TGTGCCTGGAGTGGAGGGACAGGGGATGGCTACACCTTC
J gene: TRBJ2-1; clone size: -; V gene: TRBV6-5; D gene: TRBD2; CDR3 protein: CASSLTSGGAHEQFF; CDR3 DNA: TGTGCCAGCAGCCTCACTAGCGGGGGGGCCCATGAGCAGTTCTTC
J gene: TRBJ2-7; clone size: few; V gene: TRBV10-1; D gene: -; CDR3 protein: CASSESRGRAPYEQYF; CDR3 DNA: TGCGCCAGCAGTGAGTCAAGGGGAAGGGCTCCCTACGAGCAGTACTTC
J gene: TRBJ1-1; clone size: -; V gene: TRBV30; D gene: TRBD1; CDR3 protein: CAWSLGQGTEAFF; CDR3 DNA: TGTGCCTGGAGTCTTGGACAGGGCACTGAAGCTTTCTTT
J gene: TRBJ1-2; clone size: -; V gene: TRBV4-1; D gene: TRBD1; CDR3 protein: CASSLGQESYGYTF; CDR3 DNA: TGCGCCAGCAGTCTTGGACAGGAATCTTATGGCTACACCTTC
J gene: TRBJ1-1; clone size: few; V gene: TRBV27; D gene: -; CDR3 protein: CASSLSYRETEAFF; CDR3 DNA: TGTGCCAGCAGTTTATCGTACAGGGAGACTGAAGCTTTCTTT
J gene: TRBJ1-1; clone size: -; V gene: TRBV6-5; D gene: -; CDR3 protein: CASSYMAGALNTEAFF; CDR3 DNA: TGTGCCAGCAGTTACATGGCGGGGGCCTTGAACACTGAAGCTTTCTTT
J gene: TRBJ1-3; clone size: few; V gene: TRBV4-3; D gene: TRBD1; CDR3 protein: CASSQDLRQGDTIYF; CDR3 DNA: TGCGCCAGCAGCCAAGATTTACGACAGGGGGACACCATATATTTT
J gene: TRBJ1-1; clone size: -; V gene: TRBV5-5; D gene: -; CDR3 protein: CASSAQNTEAFF; CDR3 DNA: TGTGCCAGCAGCGCGCAGAACACTGAAGCTTTCTTT
J gene: TRBJ1-1; clone size: -; V gene: TRBV29-1; D gene: -; CDR3 protein: CSVDQPMNTEAFF; CDR3 DNA: TGCAGCGTTGACCAGCCCATGAACACTGAAGCTTTCTTT
J gene: TRBJ2-3; clone size: -; V gene: TRBV9; D gene: TRBD2; CDR3 protein: CASSVGTSGGDTQYF; CDR3 DNA: TGTGCCAGCAGCGTAGGAACTAGCGGAGGAGATACGCAGTATTTT